The 12 T cell receptor beta chains below come from one sample, sequenced in a study of T cells in Graves' hyperthyroidism and ophthalmopathy. Amplified TCR beta CDR3 regions derived from RNA transcripts. Using the HTBI primer set, a first-round RT-PCR was run on the TCR CDR3. TCRdb redid the calling of the multiplex PCR reads with MiXCR, one entry per CDR3 protein. The data hold about 580,000 distinct CDR3 sequences, with roughly 14% observed a single time. The sequencing sample was made of blood. The receptor set was obtained from a woman aged 25-40 years with Graves' hyperthyroidism that later progressed to Graves' ophthalmopathy.

This clonotype has a count of ten or more. The chain links TRBV6-2 or TRBV6-3 to TRBJ2-7, with a weak D call TRBD2 (6 bases). Germline V gives CDR1 MNHEY, CDR2 SVGEGT. The CDR3 length is 14 residues. Trimming pared 0 bases from V and 7 bases from J, leaving 13 bases between. The CDR3: CASSYSRLDREQYF. The CDR3, as DNA: TGTGCCAGCAGTTACTCCCGACTAGATCGGGAGCAGTACTTC.

This clonotype occurred many times. V and J are TRBV12-3 or TRBV12-4 and TRBJ1-2; 8 nucleotides match TRBD1. CDR3 length: 13 amino acids. Trimming took 5 bases from V and 6 from J; bases not matched to a gene: 5. The CDR3 loop is CASSGPGGHGYTF. CDR3 DNA: TGTGCCAGCAGTGGGCCAGGGGGCCATGGCTACACCTTC.

V usage is TRBV9 and J usage is TRBJ1-3; 8 nucleotides agree with TRBD1. The germline V gene has CDR1 SGDLS and CDR2 YYNGEE. The J segment lost 4 bases and the V segment lost 2 bases, leaving 5 bases of the junction unmatched. The CDR3 runs 15 residues. CDR3 amino acids: CASSVQGASGNTIYF. The CDR3 coding sequence is TGTGCCAGCAGCGTGCAGGGGGCGTCCGGAAACACCATATATTTT.

This clonotype was picked up many times. The V and J genes are TRBV9 and TRBJ2-7, with TRBD2 as a possible D gene (6 bases). The CDR3 sequence is 15 residues long. Trimming shortened V by 0 bases and J by 4 bases, and 14 bases separated the two germline ends. From germline, CDR1 is SGDLS and CDR2 YYNGEE. The CDR3 is CASSVDPGVGYEQYF. The CDR3 region has the DNA TGTGCCAGCAGCGTAGACCCGGGAGTGGGATACGAGCAGTACTTC.

This clonotype was observed many times. The chain employs TRBV28 and TRBJ2-7; D is unresolved. V dropped 2 bases and J dropped 2 bases, with 10 bases sitting between them. Germline V lookup: CDR1 MDHEN, CDR2 SYDVKM. The CDR3 has 14 residues. The chain's CDR3 is CASSLGAQAYEQYF. CDR3 coding DNA: TGTGCCAGCAGTTTAGGAGCGCAGGCCTACGAGCAGTACTTC.

The chain couples TRBV12-3 or TRBV12-4 to TRBJ2-2; D is perhaps TRBD2 (5 bases). Trimming pared 7 bases from V and 4 bases from J, leaving 13 bases between. CDR3 length: 14 amino acids. CDR3: CASTLAGSTGELFF. The CDR3 DNA sequence: TGTGCCAGCACCCTAGCTGGTTCCACCGGGGAGCTGTTTTTT.

The CDR3 loop reads CASSLGPAGMNTEAFF. As DNA, the CDR3 is TGTGCCAGCAGCCTAGGCCCCGCAGGGATGAACACTGAAGCTTTCTTT. The chain employs TRBV11-3 and TRBJ1-1, with D perhaps TRBD1 (5 bases). Trimming took 5 bases from V and 0 from J, leaving 16 bases between them. The germline gives CDR1 SGHNT, CDR2 YENEEA. There are 16 residues in the CDR3.

This clonotype has a handful of counts. V gene TRBV20-1 combines with J gene TRBJ2-1; 7 bases map to TRBD2. This CDR3 contains 12 residues. CDR1 and CDR2 (germline): DFQATT, SNEGSKA (reference sequence). The ends lost 1 base at V and 6 bases at J; junction bases unmatched: 0. The CDR3 loop reads CSARAGGNEQFF. CDR3 in DNA: TGCAGTGCTAGAGCGGGGGGCAATGAGCAGTTCTTC.

About this clonotype itself: One end of the junction fails to match germline, which may point to a read error. The chain joins TRBV6-1 to TRBJ1-2; possible D gene TRBD1, 5 bases. The CDR3 runs to 12 residues. CDR1 is MNHNS and CDR2 is SASEGT in the germline V gene. The CDR3 is CVAFMGDYGYTF. The CDR3, as DNA: TGCGTCGCTTTTATGGGGGACTATGGCTACACCTTC.

This chain connects TRBV18 to TRBJ2-2; D unclear. V was cut by 3 bases and J by 0 bases, with 5 bases left in between. This CDR3 has 14 residues. CDR1 and CDR2 (germline): KGHSH, LQKENI. Here the CDR3 reads CASSPVANTGELFF. CDR3 coding DNA: TGTGCCAGCTCACCGGTCGCGAACACCGGGGAGCTGTTTTTT.

This clonotype showed up many times. V is TRBV5-5 and J is TRBJ2-5; a possible D gene is TRBD2 (5 bases). The CDR3 spans 14 residues. Germline assignment: CDR1 SGHKS and CDR2 YYEKEE (reference sequence). V was shortened by 3 bases and J by 2 bases, with 11 bases between the two germline ends. CDR3 bases: TGTGCCAGCAGCTGGGCACTAGGACAAGAGACCCAGTACTTC. Translated: CASSWALGQETQYF.

The sample holds a few counts of this clonotype. The chain employs TRBV4-1 and TRBJ1-4; 8 bases map to TRBD1. Germline loops: CDR1 MGHRA, CDR2 YSYEKL. The CDR3 is made up of 17 amino acids. V trimming: 0 bases; J trimming: 0 bases; junction bases outside the gene matches: 3. CDR3: CASSQEDRAPTNEKLFF. DNA of the CDR3: TGCGCCAGCAGCCAAGAGGACAGGGCGCCAACTAATGAAAAACTGTTTTTT.